This TCR beta chain originates from a study of response to subunit inactivated influenza vaccine. General observations from the study: New T cells are recruited in small numbers by each seasonal influenza vaccination, according to the authors' suggestion.

TCRdb passed the RT-PCR reads through MiXCR, listing each CDR3 protein once. The repertoire holds about 480,000 distinct CDR3 sequences, with about 25% as singletons. As concerns this clonotype: Its antigen remains unidentified.

The CDR3 runs to 16 residues. Germline V gives CDR1 SGHVS, CDR2 FNYEAQ. Losses at the gene ends were 6 bases for V and 4 bases for J; bases not matched to a gene: 11. This TCR derives from a man aged 50-60 years who received an inactivated influenza vaccine. Specimen: CD4+ T cells sorted from PBMCs, collected more than 4 days after vaccination. The chain couples TRBV7-6 to TRBJ2-3, with 9 bases aligning to TRBD1. CDR3 DNA: TGTGCCAGCAGTTTGCCAGGGACAGGGACCCCAGATACGCAGTATTTT. Translation gives CASSLPGTGTPDTQYF.